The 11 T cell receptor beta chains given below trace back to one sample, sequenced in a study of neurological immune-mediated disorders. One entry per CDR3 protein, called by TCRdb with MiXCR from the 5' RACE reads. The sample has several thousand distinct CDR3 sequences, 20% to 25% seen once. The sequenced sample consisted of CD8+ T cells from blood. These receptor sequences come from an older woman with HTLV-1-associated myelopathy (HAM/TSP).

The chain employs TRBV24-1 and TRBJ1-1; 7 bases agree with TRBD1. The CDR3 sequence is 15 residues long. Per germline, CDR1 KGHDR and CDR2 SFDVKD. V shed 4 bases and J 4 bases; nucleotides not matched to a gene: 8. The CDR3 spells CATSDSGTAPTEAFF. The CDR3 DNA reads TGTGCCACCAGTGACTCCGGGACAGCCCCCACTGAAGCTTTCTTT.

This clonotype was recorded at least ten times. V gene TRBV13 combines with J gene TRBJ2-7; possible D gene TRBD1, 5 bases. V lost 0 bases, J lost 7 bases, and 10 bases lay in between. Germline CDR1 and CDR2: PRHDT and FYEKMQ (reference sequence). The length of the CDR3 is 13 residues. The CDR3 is CASSLGSAGEQYF. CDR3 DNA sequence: TGTGCCAGCAGCTTAGGGTCCGCAGGGGAGCAGTACTTC.

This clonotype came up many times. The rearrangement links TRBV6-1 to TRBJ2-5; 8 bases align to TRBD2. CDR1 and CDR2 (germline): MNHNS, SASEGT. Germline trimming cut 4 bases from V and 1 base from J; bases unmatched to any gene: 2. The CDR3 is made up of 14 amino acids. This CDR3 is CASSVSGTQETQYF. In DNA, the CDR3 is TGTGCCAGCAGTGTTAGCGGGACCCAAGAGACCCAGTACTTC.

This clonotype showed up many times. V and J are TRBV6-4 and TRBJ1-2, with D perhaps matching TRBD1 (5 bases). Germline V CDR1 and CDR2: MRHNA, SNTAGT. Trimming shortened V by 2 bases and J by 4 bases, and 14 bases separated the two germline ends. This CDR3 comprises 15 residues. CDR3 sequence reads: CASSDKGQGFYGYTF. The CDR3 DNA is TGTGCCAGCAGTGACAAGGGTCAGGGCTTCTATGGCTACACCTTC.

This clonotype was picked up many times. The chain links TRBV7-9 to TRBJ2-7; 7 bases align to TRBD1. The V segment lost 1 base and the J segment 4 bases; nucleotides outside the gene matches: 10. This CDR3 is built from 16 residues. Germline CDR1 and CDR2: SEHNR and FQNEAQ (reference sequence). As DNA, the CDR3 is TGTGCCAGCAGCTTAGGGCAGGGGGAGATACGGTACGAGCAGTACTTC. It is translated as CASSLGQGEIRYEQYF.

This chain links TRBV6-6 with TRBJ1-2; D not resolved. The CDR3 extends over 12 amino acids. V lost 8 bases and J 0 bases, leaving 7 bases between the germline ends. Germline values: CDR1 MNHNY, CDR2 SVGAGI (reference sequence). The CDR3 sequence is CASVGANYGYTF. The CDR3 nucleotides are TGTGCCAGCGTAGGTGCTAACTATGGCTACACCTTC.

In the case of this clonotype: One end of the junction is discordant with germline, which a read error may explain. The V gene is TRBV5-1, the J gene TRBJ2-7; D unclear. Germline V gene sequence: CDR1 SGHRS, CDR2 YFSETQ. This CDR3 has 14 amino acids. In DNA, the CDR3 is TGCGCCAGCAACTTGGTGGGATTCTCCTACGAGCAGTACTTC. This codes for CASNLVGFSYEQYF. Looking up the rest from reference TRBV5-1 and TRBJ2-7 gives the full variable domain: KAGVTQTPRYLIKTRGQQVTLSCSPISGHRSVSWYQQTPGQGLQFLFEYFSETQRNKGNFPGRFSGRQFSNSRSEMNVSTLELGDSALYLCASNLVGFSYEQYFGPGTRLTVT.

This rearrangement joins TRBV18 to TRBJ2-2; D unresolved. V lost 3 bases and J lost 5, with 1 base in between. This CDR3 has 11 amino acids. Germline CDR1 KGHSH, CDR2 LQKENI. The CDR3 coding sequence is TGTGCCAGCTCACCGACCGGGGAGCTGTTTTTT. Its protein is CASSPTGELFF.

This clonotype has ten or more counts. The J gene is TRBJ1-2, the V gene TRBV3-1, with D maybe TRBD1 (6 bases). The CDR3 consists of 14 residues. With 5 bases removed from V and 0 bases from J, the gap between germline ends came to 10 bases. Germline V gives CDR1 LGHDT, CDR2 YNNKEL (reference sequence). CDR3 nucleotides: TGTGCCAGCAGCTACAGGGAGTCTAACTATGGCTACACCTTC. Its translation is CASSYRESNYGYTF.

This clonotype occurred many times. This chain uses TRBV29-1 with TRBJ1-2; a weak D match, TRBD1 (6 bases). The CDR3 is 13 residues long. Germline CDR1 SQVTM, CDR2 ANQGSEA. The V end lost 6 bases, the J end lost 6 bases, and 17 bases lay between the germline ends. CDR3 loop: CSVGSGAGDGYTF. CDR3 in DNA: TGCAGCGTCGGCTCGGGGGCTGGTGATGGCTACACCTTC.

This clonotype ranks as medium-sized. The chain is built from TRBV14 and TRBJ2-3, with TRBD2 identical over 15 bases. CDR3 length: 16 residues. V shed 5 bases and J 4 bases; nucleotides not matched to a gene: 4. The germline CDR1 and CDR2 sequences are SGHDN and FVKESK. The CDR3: CASSSGLAGGADTQYF. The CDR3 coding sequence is TGTGCCAGCAGCTCGGGACTAGCGGGAGGTGCAGATACGCAGTATTTT.